This passage covers 9 T cell receptor beta chains from one sample sequenced in a study of T cell responses to AZD1222 COVID-19 vaccine. Clones were sequenced by immunoSEQ multiplex PCR, and TCRdb holds only the in-frame ones, with some missing. The profile covers roughly 120,000 clones, with more than 70% appearing a single time and 4.2% taken by the ten largest. The sequenced sample was peripheral blood, obtained on day 0 of AZD1222 vaccination. These receptor sequences come from an adult in good health.

The chain recombines TRBV5-1 with TRBJ2-1, with D possibly being TRBD2 (6 bases). V lost 1 base and J lost 1, with 15 bases in between. Germline values: CDR1 SGHRS, CDR2 YFSETQ. This CDR3 region has 17 residues. CDR3 amino acids: CASSLNLAASSYNEQFF. The CDR3 DNA reads TGCGCCAGCAGCTTGAATTTAGCGGCGTCGTCCTACAATGAGCAGTTCTTC. Together with reference TRBV5-1 and TRBJ2-1, the CDR3 gives the full variable domain: KAGVTQTPRYLIKTRGQQVTLSCSPISGHRSVSWYQQTPGQGLQFLFEYFSETQRNKGNFPGRFSGRQFSNSRSEMNVSTLELGDSALYLCASSLNLAASSYNEQFFGPGTRLTVL.

This chain uses TRBV6-1 with TRBJ1-1; no reliable D call. The CDR3 consists of 12 residues. Germline values: CDR1 MNHNS, CDR2 SASEGT. The germline V and J ends were trimmed by 2 bases and 5 bases, with 6 bases remaining between them. CDR3 DNA sequence: TGTGCCAGCAGTGAAACAAGGACTGAAGCTTTCTTT. This codes for CASSETRTEAFF.

J is TRBJ1-1 and V is TRBV12-3 or TRBV12-4; D unclear. This CDR3 has 12 residues. The ends were cut back, 6 bases at V and 2 bases at J, with 7 bases in the middle. The DNA for the CDR3 is TGTGCCAGCAGGGCACGAAACACTGAAGCTTTCTTT. It specifies CASRARNTEAFF.

The gene calls are TRBV10-1 and TRBJ2-3, with D tentatively TRBD2 (5 bases). The V and J ends lost 4 bases and 2 bases respectively, with 10 bases between them. This CDR3 is 14 amino acids long. CDR1 and CDR2 from the germline V gene are WNHNN and SYGVQD (reference sequence). CDR3 loop: CASSGGDATDTQYF. In DNA form, the CDR3 reads TGCGCCAGCAGTGGGGGAGACGCCACAGATACGCAGTATTTT.

The chain links TRBV19 to TRBJ1-1; possible D gene TRBD1, 6 bases. This CDR3 has 15 residues. Germline loops: CDR1 LNHDA, CDR2 SQIVND (reference sequence). With 4 bases removed from V and 4 bases from J, the gap between germline ends came to 16 bases. In DNA, the CDR3 is TGTGCCAGTAGTAGGGACACGGGGGCATTCACTGAAGCTTTCTTT. Protein: CASSRDTGAFTEAFF.

V gene TRBV28 combines with J gene TRBJ1-5; 10 bases are shared with TRBD1. Germline V CDR1 and CDR2: MDHEN, SYDVKM. V shed 8 bases, J shed 4 bases, and the junction held 5 bases outside the gene matches. The CDR3 consists of 14 residues. The CDR3 coding sequence is TGTGCCAGCGAAACGGGACAGGGGAATCAGCCCCAGCATTTT. Residues: CASETGQGNQPQHF.

This rearrangement joins TRBV27 to TRBJ1-2; 11 bases are a match to TRBD1. V dropped 2 bases and J dropped 8; count of bases not matched to a gene: 16. The CDR3 is made up of 18 amino acids. Germline V CDR1 and CDR2: MNHEY, SMNVEV (reference sequence). The CDR3 loop is CASSLNAGTGGPTGGYTF. CDR3 DNA: TGTGCCAGCAGTTTAAACGCCGGGACAGGGGGACCAACGGGGGGCTACACCTTC.

V usage is TRBV28 and J usage is TRBJ1-1; D remains ambiguous. Trimming stripped 8 bases from V and 10 bases from J, with 11 bases between. This CDR3 comprises 10 residues. Germline values: CDR1 MDHEN, CDR2 SYDVKM. The CDR3 region is CASRGVGAFF. The CDR3 nucleotides read TGTGCCAGCCGCGGGGTAGGAGCTTTCTTT.

The genes are TRBV5-4 and TRBJ1-3, with a weak D call TRBD1 (5 bases). Per the germline V gene, CDR1 is SGHNT and CDR2 is YYREEE (reference sequence). The CDR3 runs to 16 residues. Trimming left V 5 bases short and J 0 bases short, with 15 bases between. CDR3 amino acids: CASSLAGRSSGNTIYF. The CDR3 DNA reads as TGTGCCAGCAGTTTAGCAGGGCGCAGCTCTGGAAACACCATATATTTT.